The source of this TCR beta chain is a study of Graves' ophthalmopathy and Graves' hyperthyroidism. Findings and caveats of the study: Ophthalmopathy and stable hyperthyroidism were discriminated by a 13-signature model, with 87.88% sensitivity and about 84% specificity. Predictions made by the model for ophthalmopathy progression reached just over 70% sensitivity and roughly 79% specificity.

Patients were left out if they had other autoimmune diseases, uncontrolled infections, pregnancy or lactation. CDR3 regions of TCR beta were amplified from RNA transcripts. RT-PCR with HTBI primers came first, then second-round multiplex PCR. TCRdb re-analysed the multiplex PCR reads in MiXCR, keeping a single row per CDR3 protein. The data contain over 650,000 distinct CDR3 sequences, 35% to 45% of them singletons. There are 18 residues in the CDR3. Germline lookup yields CDR1 ENHRY and CDR2 SYGVKD. About this clonotype: Its matching antigen is unknown. At one boundary the junction diverges from the germline segment, which might be a read error.

V gene TRBV10-3 combines with J gene TRBJ2-7; 7 bases match TRBD2. This sequence originates from an adult man with Graves' ophthalmopathy. The sequenced sample consisted of peripheral blood. The CDR3 DNA reads as TGTGCCAGCAGTGCGAAAACCCCCCATGGGGGGGGGTCCTACGAGCAGTACTTC. Its translation: CASSAKTPHGGGSYEQYF.